Presented here are 31 T cell receptor beta chains from one specimen sequenced in a study of blood T cell repertoires in COVID-19. Profiling relied on immunoSEQ multiplex PCR, and the TCRdb table lists in-frame clones only, not all of them. Of 160,000 or so clones listed, about 84% are singletons. The specimen sequenced was PBMCs or T cells enriched from blood (not recorded which). These receptors all stem from a man in his forties who had recovered from COVID-19.

The chain employs TRBV4-1 and TRBJ1-4, with D possibly being TRBD1 (5 bases). Germline CDR1 MGHRA, CDR2 YSYEKL. V lost 1 base and J lost 1, with 13 bases in between. This CDR3 comprises 17 residues. The CDR3 protein is CASSQGGLRVTNEKLFF. In DNA, the CDR3 is TGCGCCAGCAGCCAAGGGGGACTGAGAGTAACTAATGAAAAACTGTTTTTT.

This clone was recorded only once. V and J are TRBV29-1 and TRBJ2-5; D perhaps matches TRBD2 (5 bases). Germline CDR1 reads SQVTM; CDR2 reads ANQGSEA. The CDR3 is 11 amino acids. V lost 3 bases and J lost 6, with 8 bases in between. DNA for the CDR3: TGCAGCGTTGATCGGGGTCAGACCCAGTACTTC. It translates to CSVDRGQTQYF.

The rearrangement uses TRBV15 and TRBJ2-7; tentatively, D is TRBD2 (5 bases). The CDR3 totals 15 residues. V was pared by 1 base and J by 6 bases, with 16 bases between. Germline CDR1 is LNHNV and CDR2 is YYDKDF (reference sequence). The CDR3 DNA reads TGTGCCACCAGCAGAGGCCCAGGAGGAGAGGGCGAGCAGTACGTC. It translates to CATSRGPGGEGEQYV.

This clone has a single count. The rearrangement uses TRBV27 and TRBJ2-1; D remains ambiguous. Germline lookup yields CDR1 MNHEY and CDR2 SMNVEV (reference sequence). The CDR3 covers 15 residues. Trimming pared 7 bases from V and 5 bases from J, leaving 18 bases between. The CDR3 DNA reads TGTGCCAGCACCCCTTTGGCCGCCGCCGACAATGAGCAGTTCTTC. Its translation is CASTPLAAADNEQFF.

The V call is TRBV5-1, the J call TRBJ2-7, with 8 bases matching TRBD1. Per the germline V gene, CDR1 is SGHRS and CDR2 is YFSETQ. The CDR3 extends over 14 amino acids. The trim removed 0 bases at V and 4 bases at J, leaving 3 bases unmatched. The CDR3 DNA sequence: TGCGCCAGCAGCTTGGAACAGGGGGATTACGAGCAGTACTTC. Translating gives CASSLEQGDYEQYF.

The V call is TRBV6-1, the J call TRBJ1-5, with 9 bases aligning to TRBD1. CDR1 is MNHNS and CDR2 is SASEGT in the germline V gene. The CDR3 loop spans 15 amino acids. With V trimmed by 1 base and J by 5 bases, 3 bases remained unmatched. The CDR3: CASSEVGTGHQPQHF. The DNA for the CDR3 is TGTGCCAGCAGTGAAGTAGGGACAGGGCATCAGCCCCAGCATTTT.

The chain carries TRBV5-4 and TRBJ1-2; 8 bases are shared with TRBD1. The V segment lost 0 bases and the J segment 4 bases; nucleotides outside the gene matches: 11. The CDR3 extends over 17 amino acids. CDR1 is SGHNT, CDR2 YYREEE, per germline (reference sequence). Here the CDR3 DNA reads TGTGCCAGCAGCTTGGACGCAGGGGGCGCGTACCTCTATGGCTACACCTTC. Its translation is CASSLDAGGAYLYGYTF.

The J gene is TRBJ2-5, the V gene TRBV2; D may be TRBD2 (5 bases). Germline V gene data show CDR1 as SNHLY and CDR2 as FYNNEI. V gave up 6 bases and J gave up 5 bases, with 16 bases separating them. CDR3 length: 14 residues. For the CDR3, the DNA is TGTGCCAGCAGAGCCGGAGAGGGCTCGGAGACCCAGTACTTC. Translation gives CASRAGEGSETQYF.

The chain employs TRBV29-1 and TRBJ2-2, with D possibly TRBD2 on 6 matching bases. The germline V gene encodes CDR1 SQVTM and CDR2 ANQGSEA. The CDR3 consists of 13 residues. The V and J ends lost 7 bases and 4 bases respectively, with 13 bases between them. The CDR3 protein is CSAIGGLTGELFF. The CDR3 DNA follows: TGCAGCGCGATAGGAGGGCTCACCGGGGAGCTGTTTTTT.

The chain employs TRBV27 and TRBJ1-1; 9 nucleotides align to TRBD1. The V gene's germline CDR1 is MNHEY and CDR2 SMNVEV (reference sequence). J gave up 4 bases and V 5 bases, and 8 bases lay outside the gene matches. CDR3 length equals 15 residues. The CDR3, as DNA: TGTGCCAGCAGTCCCCCGGGACAGGGACGCACTGAAGCTTTCTTT. This translates into CASSPPGQGRTEAFF.

This clone was recorded only once. The rearrangement links TRBV27 to TRBJ1-4, with D hard to call. There are 14 residues in the CDR3. With 0 bases removed from V and 5 bases from J, the gap between germline ends came to 7 bases. Germline assignment: CDR1 MNHEY and CDR2 SMNVEV (reference sequence). The CDR3 loop reads CASSLSFQNEKLFF. The DNA of the CDR3 is TGTGCCAGCAGTTTATCGTTCCAAAATGAAAAACTGTTTTTT.

The chain recombines TRBV6-1 with TRBJ1-2; 8 nucleotides match TRBD1. Germline-derived CDR1 and CDR2 are MNHNS and SASEGT. The V segment lost 2 bases and the J segment 4 bases; nucleotides outside the gene matches: 6. The CDR3 covers 15 residues. CDR3: CASSEKYTGGYGYTF. The DNA for the CDR3 is TGTGCCAGCAGTGAAAAGTACACAGGGGGCTATGGCTACACCTTC.

J is TRBJ2-4 and V is TRBV21-1; TRBD1, the table's D call, lacks a check against the DNA. TRBV21-1 is a documented pseudogene. The CDR3 covers 15 residues. The CDR3 sequence is CASTLKGENKNIQYF. The CDR3 coding sequence is TGTGCCAGCACCCTGAAAGGGGAAAACAAAAACATTCAGTACTTC.

The chain uses TRBV2 and TRBJ2-1; the match to TRBD2 covers 7 bases. The ends lost 3 bases at V and 0 bases at J; junction bases unmatched: 5. The germline CDR1 and CDR2 sequences are SNHLY and FYNNEI. This CDR3 has 16 residues. CDR3 nucleotide sequence: TGTGCCAGCAGTGAGGGAGGGGCCAGCTCCTACAATGAGCAGTTCTTC. This gives the protein CASSEGGASSYNEQFF.

The chain joins TRBV5-1 to TRBJ1-2; TRBD1 aligns across 10 bases. Germline CDR1 SGHRS, CDR2 YFSETQ. The J segment lost 10 bases and the V segment lost 3 bases, leaving 6 bases of the junction unmatched. The CDR3 covers 13 residues. CDR3 loop: CASSWGDRGVYTF. In DNA form, the CDR3 reads TGCGCCAGCAGCTGGGGGGACAGGGGAGTCTACACCTTC.

The rearrangement joins TRBV12-3 or TRBV12-4 to TRBJ2-2; D remains ambiguous. This CDR3 is built from 12 residues. The V and J ends lost 7 bases and 5 bases respectively, with 8 bases between them. The CDR3 coding sequence is TGTGCCAGCACCTTCCTAACCGGGGAGCTGTTTTTT. Translated: CASTFLTGELFF.

The chain joins TRBV2 to TRBJ2-3; 9 bases are shared with TRBD2. Germline V gene sequence: CDR1 SNHLY, CDR2 FYNNEI. This CDR3 spans 14 amino acids. The V and J ends lost 2 bases and 8 bases, in that order; junction bases with no gene match: 5. CDR3 region: CASSEFASGVTQYF. The CDR3 nucleotides read TGTGCCAGCAGTGAATTCGCTAGCGGGGTTACGCAGTATTTT.

The chain employs TRBV19 and TRBJ1-1; D is unclear. Germline V lookup: CDR1 LNHDA, CDR2 SQIVND (reference sequence). V lost 4 bases and J lost 1, with 13 bases in between. The CDR3 covers 15 residues. This CDR3 reads CASSRGRDPNTEAFF. CDR3 nucleotide sequence: TGTGCCAGTAGTAGAGGTCGTGACCCGAACACTGAAGCTTTCTTT.

V gene TRBV9 combines with J gene TRBJ1-1; D possibly corresponds to TRBD1 (6 bases). CDR3 length: 15 residues. V was pared by 0 bases and J by 7 bases, with 16 bases between. Per germline, CDR1 SGDLS and CDR2 YYNGEE. The chain's CDR3 is CASSVAITGKIEAFF. In DNA form, the CDR3 reads TGTGCCAGCAGCGTAGCTATAACAGGGAAAATTGAAGCTTTCTTT.

The chain carries TRBV3-1 (or the pseudogene TRBV3-2) and TRBJ2-7; no clear D gene. V lost 7 bases, J lost 0 bases, and 10 bases lay in between. CDR1 is LGHDT and CDR2 is YNNKEL in the germline V gene (reference sequence). The CDR3 runs to 13 residues. CDR3 nucleotides: TGTGCCAGCACCCACCTCAGCTCCTACGAGCAGTACTTC. Translation: CASTHLSSYEQYF.

This clone appeared a single time. CDR3 coding DNA: TGTGCCAGCAGCAGATTTTCCGGGACTAGCGGGGGGACCTACGAGCAGTACGTC. Protein sequence: CASSRFSGTSGGTYEQYV. The chain has TRBV21-1 and TRBJ2-7; the table's TRBD2 call for D was not verified on the DNA. TRBV21-1 is a pseudogene segment. The CDR3 length is 18 residues.

This clone was seen more than once but under ten times. CDR3 DNA sequence: TGCGCCAGCAGCGGGCAGCCCGCCTACAATGAGCAGTTCTTC. Translated: CASSGQPAYNEQFF. The V call is TRBV5-1, the J call TRBJ2-1; D remains ambiguous. From germline, CDR1 is SGHRS and CDR2 YFSETQ. The CDR3 has 14 residues. The V gene lost 4 bases and the J gene lost 2 bases, with 10 bases spanning the gap.

The chain employs TRBV7-6 and TRBJ1-5, with D perhaps matching TRBD1 (5 bases). Germline V lookup: CDR1 SGHVS, CDR2 FNYEAQ. Between the trimmed V and J ends, which lost 4 bases and 0 bases, there was a span of 16 bases. This CDR3 comprises 17 residues. DNA of the CDR3: TGTGCCAGCAGCTCGGGCCAGGGCGAATATAGCAATCAGCCCCAGCATTTT. This sequence encodes CASSSGQGEYSNQPQHF.

The rearrangement uses TRBV6-5 and TRBJ1-6, with 9 bases lining up with TRBD1. CDR3 length: 14 residues. Trimming cost V 4 bases and J 6 bases; bases outside gene matches: 1. Looked up from germline, CDR1 is MNHEY and CDR2 is SVGAGI. CDR3 sequence reads: CASSSGQGNSPLHF. The CDR3, as DNA: TGTGCCAGCAGTTCGGGACAGGGTAATTCACCCCTCCACTTT.

This clone was counted only a few times. The chain links TRBV21-1 to TRBJ2-3; TRBD2 is the table's D call, not checked against the DNA. TRBV21-1 is termed a pseudogene. The CDR3 is 12 residues long. CDR3 amino acids: CARAPPTDTQYF. As DNA, the CDR3 is TGTGCCAGAGCGCCCCCCACAGATACGCAGTATTTT.

The chain is built from TRBV10-1 and TRBJ2-5; the D is unclear. Between the trimmed V and J ends, which lost 3 bases and 5 bases, there was a span of 13 bases. This CDR3 is built from 14 residues. Germline-derived CDR1 and CDR2 are WNHNN and SYGVQD (reference sequence). In nucleotides, the CDR3 is TGCGCCAGCAGTGATGGTTCAGGTTTGGAGACCCAGTACTTC. This sequence encodes CASSDGSGLETQYF.

This chain uses TRBV3-1 (or the pseudogene TRBV3-2) with TRBJ1-4; 7 bases match TRBD1. Germline V gene sequence: CDR1 LGHDT, CDR2 YNNKEL (reference sequence). The CDR3 totals 15 residues. The ends lost 4 bases at V and 4 bases at J; junction bases unmatched: 6. The CDR3 DNA reads TGTGCCAGCAGCCCCAGGGGGGCGGGTAATGAAAAACTGTTTTTT. Protein sequence: CASSPRGAGNEKLFF.

This clone was observed a few times. The J gene is TRBJ1-6, the V gene TRBV5-4; a possible D gene is TRBD1 (5 bases). Germline V gives CDR1 SGHNT, CDR2 YYREEE (reference sequence). The CDR3 spans 15 residues. V was clipped by 2 bases and J by 3 bases, with 9 bases between them. The CDR3 region is CASSLPGVYNSPLHF. Written as DNA, the CDR3 is TGTGCCAGCAGCTTACCGGGGGTCTATAATTCACCCCTCCACTTT.

V gene TRBV10-3 combines with J gene TRBJ1-2; D ambiguous. Trimming took 3 bases from V and 8 from J, leaving 7 bases between them. Per germline, CDR1 ENHRY and CDR2 SYGVKD. The CDR3 length is 11 residues. For the CDR3, the DNA is TGTGCCATCAGTGATGGGGAGGGCTACACCTTC. This sequence encodes CAISDGEGYTF.

The CDR3 DNA reads TGTGCCAGCAGTGAAAAGTCGGTCCTATCCTCTGGAAACACCATATATTTT. It encodes CASSEKSVLSSGNTIYF. The chain recombines TRBV2 with TRBJ1-3; D remains ambiguous. Germline assignment: CDR1 SNHLY and CDR2 FYNNEI. The CDR3 is made up of 17 amino acids. V was trimmed by 2 bases and J by 0 bases, leaving 14 bases between them.

This clone was recorded only once. The chain has TRBV2 and TRBJ2-2; 10 nucleotides match TRBD2. CDR3 length: 16 residues. Trimming cost V 6 bases and J 4 bases; bases outside gene matches: 8. From germline, CDR1 is SNHLY and CDR2 FYNNEI. CDR3 nucleotides: TGTGCCAGCAGCACCGGGACTAGCGTCGCCACCGGGGAGCTGTTTTTT. This sequence encodes CASSTGTSVATGELFF.